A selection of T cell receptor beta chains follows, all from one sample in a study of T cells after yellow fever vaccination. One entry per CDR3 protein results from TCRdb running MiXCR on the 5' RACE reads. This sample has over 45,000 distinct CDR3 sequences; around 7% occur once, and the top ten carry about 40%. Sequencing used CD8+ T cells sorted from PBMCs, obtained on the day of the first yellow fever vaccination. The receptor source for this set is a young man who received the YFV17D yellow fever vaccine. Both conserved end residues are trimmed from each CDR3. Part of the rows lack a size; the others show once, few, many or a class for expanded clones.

ASSSPLAGDNEQF	TRBV7-9	TRBJ2-1	13	NA
ADEAEY	TRBV7-7	TRBJ2-5	6	NA
ASSFLTGGRRDGYT	TRBV27	TRBJ1-2	14	NA
ATSLTGTDRQETQY	TRBV24-1	TRBJ2-5	14	NA
ASSFRTGGTEAF	TRBV5-1	TRBJ1-1	12	many
ASRRQGPYNEQF	TRBV27	TRBJ2-1	12	many
ASSPATGGQETQY	TRBV18	TRBJ2-5	13	NA
ASSSEGRDMNTEAF	TRBV19	TRBJ1-1	14	NA
SARDWLAGGSSYNEQF	TRBV20-1	TRBJ2-1	16	few
ASRETGGYSNQPQH	TRBV5-8	TRBJ1-5	14	many
SARLRGGNSYEQY	TRBV20-1	TRBJ2-7	13	NA
ASRKDLTDTQY	TRBV12-3/TRBV12-4	TRBJ2-3	11	many
ASSLRPVGRGSKGYT	TRBV12-3/TRBV12-4	TRBJ1-2	15	few
ASRRRQGNTGELF	TRBV12-3/TRBV12-4	TRBJ2-2	13	many
ASSLASTVDGYT	TRBV5-4	TRBJ1-2	12	NA
ASSSGANEQF	TRBV13	TRBJ2-1	10	many
ASSLGPGAAGELF	TRBV7-2	TRBJ2-2	13	NA
ASSKTGGTDTQY	TRBV7-3	TRBJ2-3	12	many
ASRLGGENYNEQF	TRBV4-2	TRBJ2-1	13	few
ASSLGASGETNTEAF	TRBV5-1	TRBJ1-1	15	many
ASRYRPGQGGLSNQPQH	TRBV2	TRBJ1-5	17	many
ASSGQGLTNEKLF	TRBV9	TRBJ1-4	13	few
ASSLRNEQF	TRBV7-9	TRBJ2-1	9	many
ATSGTPRDLGTDTQY	TRBV15	TRBJ2-3	15	many
ASSAGETGELF	TRBV2	TRBJ2-2	11	NA
ASNQQVSGANVLT	TRBV6-2/TRBV6-3	TRBJ2-6	13	few
ASGRGSNEQF	TRBV5-4	TRBJ2-1	10	few
ASSLLGQGEQY	TRBV28	TRBJ2-7	11	many
ASSLSSGGYNEQF	TRBV5-1	TRBJ2-1	13	NA
ASSDDRDNEQF	TRBV6-1	TRBJ2-1	11	many
ASSSGLAGRADTQY	TRBV6-1	TRBJ2-3	14	many
ASSTAGREVYEQY	TRBV12-5	TRBJ2-7	13	NA
ASSLTTGQDEKLF	TRBV4-3	TRBJ1-4	13	many
ASRLGTGGPNTQY	TRBV27	TRBJ2-3	13	many